Below, one T cell receptor (beta chain) is given with its context. Its antigen is undetermined. Survey-level resolution applied to immunoSEQ assay v3.0. The assay was immunoSEQ multiplex PCR, and TCRdb's table has in-frame clones only and misses some. Of over 25,000 clones listed, roughly 88% are singletons. This record comes from a study of long-term antiretroviral therapy in people with HIV. Findings of the study overall: Diversity remained lower than transplant donor controls, even though it increased after ART.

After removal of 5 bases from V and 3 bases from J, the junction contained 7 bases not matched to a gene. Germline-derived CDR1 and CDR2 are MNHEY and SMNVEV (reference sequence). The CDR3 runs to 15 residues. The chain combines TRBV27 with TRBJ1-2, with 9 bases identical to TRBD1. This TCR was sampled from a woman between 18 and 29 years old with HIV. The sample was unsorted PBMCs, taken 0.5 years after starting antiretroviral therapy. CDR3 coding DNA: TGTGCCAGCAGTAACCGGGACAGGGTTGACTATGGCTACACCTTC. It translates to CASSNRDRVDYGYTF.